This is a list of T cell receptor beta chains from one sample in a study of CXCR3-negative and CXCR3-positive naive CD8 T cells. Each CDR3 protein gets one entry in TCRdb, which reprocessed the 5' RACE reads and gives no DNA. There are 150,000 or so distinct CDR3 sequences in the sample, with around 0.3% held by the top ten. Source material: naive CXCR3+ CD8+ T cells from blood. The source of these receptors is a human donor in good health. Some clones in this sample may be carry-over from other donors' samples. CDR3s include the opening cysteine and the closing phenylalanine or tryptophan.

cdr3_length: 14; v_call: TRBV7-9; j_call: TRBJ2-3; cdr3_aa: CASSPPRTGDTQYF
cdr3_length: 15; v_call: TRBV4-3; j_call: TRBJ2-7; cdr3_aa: CASSARDRGPYEQYF
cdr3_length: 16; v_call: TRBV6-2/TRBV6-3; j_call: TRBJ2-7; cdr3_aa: CASSYSILAGEYEQYF
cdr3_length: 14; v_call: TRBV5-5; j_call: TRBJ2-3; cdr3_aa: CASSSYIAGDTQYF
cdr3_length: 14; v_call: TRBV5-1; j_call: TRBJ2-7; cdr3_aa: CASSSAGLSYEQYF
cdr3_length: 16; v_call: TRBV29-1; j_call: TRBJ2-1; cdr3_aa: CSVEGGSGKMGNEQFF
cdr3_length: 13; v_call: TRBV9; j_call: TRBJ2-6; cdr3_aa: CASSDLGANVLTF
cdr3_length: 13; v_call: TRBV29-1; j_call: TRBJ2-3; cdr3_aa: CSGDQLTGNTQYF
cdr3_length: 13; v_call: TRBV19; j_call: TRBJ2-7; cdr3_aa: CASSGGHFYEQYF
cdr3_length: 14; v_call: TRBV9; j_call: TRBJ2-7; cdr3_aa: CASSAGQGGYEQYF
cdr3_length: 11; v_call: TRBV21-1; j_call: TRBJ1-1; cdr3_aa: CASSKRQEAFF
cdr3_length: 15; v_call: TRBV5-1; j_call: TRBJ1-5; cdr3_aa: CASSPKGAENQPQHF
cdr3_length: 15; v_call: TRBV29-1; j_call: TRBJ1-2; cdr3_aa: CSVVFPGQGADGYTF
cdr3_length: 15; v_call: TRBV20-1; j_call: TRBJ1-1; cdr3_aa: CSARDIGRSNTEAFF
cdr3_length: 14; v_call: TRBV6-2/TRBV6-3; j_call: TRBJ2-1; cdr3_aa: CASSNSGSYNEQFF
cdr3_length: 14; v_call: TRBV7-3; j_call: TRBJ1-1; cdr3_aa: CASTSTGGFTEAFF
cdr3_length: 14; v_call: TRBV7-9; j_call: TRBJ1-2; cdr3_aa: CASSLAAGNYGYTF
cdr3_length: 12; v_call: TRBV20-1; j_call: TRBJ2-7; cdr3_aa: CSASSGGYEQYF
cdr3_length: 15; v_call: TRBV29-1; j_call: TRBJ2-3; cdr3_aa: CSVLVVDRFTDTQYF
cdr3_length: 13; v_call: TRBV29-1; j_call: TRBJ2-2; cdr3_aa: CSAKGGNTGELFF
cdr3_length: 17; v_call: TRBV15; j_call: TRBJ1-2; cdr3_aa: CATSRVIGQDYNYGYTF
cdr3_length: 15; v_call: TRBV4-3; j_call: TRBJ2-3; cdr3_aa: CASGNSLYSTDTQYF
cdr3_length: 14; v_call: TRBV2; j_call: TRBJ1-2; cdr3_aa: CASSAGVGYYGYTF
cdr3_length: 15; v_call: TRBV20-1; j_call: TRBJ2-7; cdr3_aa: CSASGTSHNPYEQYF
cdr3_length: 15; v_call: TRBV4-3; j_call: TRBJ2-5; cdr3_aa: CASSQERGGWETQYF
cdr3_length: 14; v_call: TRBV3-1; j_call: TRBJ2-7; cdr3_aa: CASSEEVTHYEQYF
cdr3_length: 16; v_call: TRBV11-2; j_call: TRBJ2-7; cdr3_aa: CASSLPRGRSTYEQYF
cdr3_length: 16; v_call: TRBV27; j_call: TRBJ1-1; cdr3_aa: CASSSYPSTGGTEAFF
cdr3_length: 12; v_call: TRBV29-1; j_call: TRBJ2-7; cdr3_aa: CSVLAETYEQYF
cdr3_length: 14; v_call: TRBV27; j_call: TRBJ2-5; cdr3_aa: CASSPTLTQETQYF
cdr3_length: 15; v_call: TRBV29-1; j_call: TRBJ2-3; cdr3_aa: CSVIPGQGSPDTQYF
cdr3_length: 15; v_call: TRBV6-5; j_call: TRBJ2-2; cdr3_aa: CASSYSATGAGELFF
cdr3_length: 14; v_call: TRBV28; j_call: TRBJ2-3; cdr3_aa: CASSLRLGADTQYF
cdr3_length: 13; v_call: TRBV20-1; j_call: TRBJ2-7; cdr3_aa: CSATRTLRDEQYF
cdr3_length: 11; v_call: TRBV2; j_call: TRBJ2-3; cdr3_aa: CASTAADTQYF
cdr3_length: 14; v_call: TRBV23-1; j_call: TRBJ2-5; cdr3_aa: CASSRDSDQETQYF
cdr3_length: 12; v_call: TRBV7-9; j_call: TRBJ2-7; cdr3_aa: CASSQKRYEQYF
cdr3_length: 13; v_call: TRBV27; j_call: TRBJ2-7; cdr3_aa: CASRGAGIYEQYF
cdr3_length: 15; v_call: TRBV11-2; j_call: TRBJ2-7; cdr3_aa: CASSVSGSSGDEQYF
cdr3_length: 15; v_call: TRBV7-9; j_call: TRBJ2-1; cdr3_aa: CASSYREGTYNEQFF
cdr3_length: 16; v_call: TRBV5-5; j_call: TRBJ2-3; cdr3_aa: CASSLDRGTSTDTQYF
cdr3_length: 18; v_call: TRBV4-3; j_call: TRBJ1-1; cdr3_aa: CASSQDRGGLVLNTEAFF
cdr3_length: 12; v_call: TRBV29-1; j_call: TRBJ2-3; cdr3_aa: CSVEEREDTQYF
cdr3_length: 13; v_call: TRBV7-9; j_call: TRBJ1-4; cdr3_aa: CATSRQGVEKLFF